This entry lists 27 T cell receptor beta chains sequenced from one sample in a study of T and B cells in COVID-19 patients. TRB was amplified from about 250-500 ng of blood genomic DNA. TRB rearrangements were amplified by multiplex PCR with BIOMED2 TRB-A/B primers. MiXCR, run by TCRdb on the multiplex PCR reads, gives a single entry per CDR3 protein. The sample has over 7,500 distinct CDR3 sequences, about 30% seen once; the top ten hold roughly 17%. The specimen sequenced was blood. The receptor set was obtained from a human donor with active COVID-19.

This clonotype was recorded a few times. The chain employs TRBV18 and TRBJ1-4; no definite D call. V was cut by 4 bases and J by 8 bases, with 11 bases left in between. Germline V gene data show CDR1 as KGHSH and CDR2 as LQKENI. The CDR3 is 13 residues long. This CDR3 is CASSRAPLEKLFF. The CDR3 DNA follows: TGTGCCAGCTCACGGGCGCCCCTCGAAAAACTGTTTTTT.

Judged by abundance, this clonotype is medium-sized (0.01 to 0.1%). The chain joins TRBV19 to TRBJ1-4; D is undetermined. The germline V gene encodes CDR1 LNHDA and CDR2 SQIVND (reference sequence). V shed 3 bases and J shed 10 bases, with 12 bases lying between them. CDR3 length: 13 amino acids. The chain's CDR3 is CASSMKALGKLFF. CDR3 bases: TGTGCCAGTAGTATGAAGGCCCTCGGAAAACTGTTTTTT.

V usage is TRBV20-1 and J usage is TRBJ1-4; D is undetermined. The germline V gene has CDR1 DFQATT and CDR2 SNEGSKA (reference sequence). The CDR3 is 16 amino acids. V shed 0 bases and J shed 0 bases, with 11 bases lying between them. Here the CDR3 reads CSARDPDWPTNEKLFF. The CDR3 nucleotides read TGCAGTGCTAGAGATCCGGACTGGCCAACTAATGAAAAACTGTTTTTT.

V is TRBV7-2 and J is TRBJ2-5; no clear D gene. The CDR3 is 16 amino acids. The V gene lost 1 base and the J gene lost 8 bases, with 20 bases spanning the gap. Germline CDR1 SGHTA, CDR2 FQGNSA. This chain's CDR3 is CASSLVPTDAYVTQYF. CDR3 bases: TGTGCCAGCAGCTTAGTCCCGACGGACGCCTATGTCACCCAGTACTTC.

This clonotype came up a few times. The V gene is TRBV6-6, the J gene TRBJ1-2; no clear D gene. CDR3 size: 16 residues. Germline V gene data show CDR1 as MNHNY and CDR2 as SVGAGI (reference sequence). The germline V and J ends were trimmed by 5 bases and 4 bases, with 20 bases remaining between them. The CDR3 DNA follows: TGTGCCAGCAGTCCCTTAGTTGAACAGAGACTCTATGGCTACACCTTC. Translation gives CASSPLVEQRLYGYTF.

This clonotype has a handful of counts. This chain uses TRBV18 with TRBJ1-1; D unresolved. Germline CDR1 and CDR2: KGHSH and LQKENI. The CDR3 contains 12 residues. The V end lost 3 bases, the J end lost 7 bases, and 9 bases lay between the germline ends. The CDR3 spells CASSPGEGEAFF. Here the CDR3 DNA reads TGTGCCAGCTCACCGGGCGAGGGTGAAGCTTTCTTT.

The gene calls are TRBV7-9 and TRBJ1-5; D is undetermined. Germline loops: CDR1 SEHNR, CDR2 FQNEAQ (reference sequence). The V end was cut by 2 bases, the J end by 4 bases, with 6 bases between. This CDR3 contains 13 residues. The CDR3: CASSLFENQPQHF. CDR3 DNA: TGTGCCAGCAGCTTATTTGAGAATCAGCCCCAGCATTTT.

The V call is TRBV7-9, the J call TRBJ2-3; D is unclear. Per the germline V gene, CDR1 is SEHNR and CDR2 is FQNEAQ (reference sequence). The CDR3 covers 13 residues. V shed 5 bases and J shed 6 bases, with 12 bases lying between them. The CDR3 sequence: CASSAPVYDTQYF. The DNA of the CDR3 is TGTGCCAGCAGCGCCCCGGTTTATGATACGCAGTATTTT.

This sequence joins TRBV6-6 and TRBJ2-7, with D perhaps TRBD2 (6 bases). Per germline, CDR1 MNHNY and CDR2 SVGAGI (reference sequence). The CDR3 is 13 residues long. The V gene lost 7 bases and the J gene lost 2 bases, with 12 bases spanning the gap. CDR3 nucleotides: TGTGCCAGCACCCACACGGGGGCCTACGAGCAGTACTTC. It yields the protein CASTHTGAYEQYF.

The chain uses TRBV2 and TRBJ2-2, with D unclear. This CDR3 region has 13 residues. From germline, CDR1 is SNHLY and CDR2 FYNNEI. The V gene lost 3 bases and the J gene lost 5 bases, with 7 bases spanning the gap. The CDR3 loop reads CASSEFRTGELFF. Here the CDR3 DNA reads TGTGCCAGCAGTGAGTTCCGGACCGGGGAGCTGTTTTTT.

The J gene is TRBJ2-3, the V gene TRBV20-1; 15 bases fit TRBD2. CDR1 and CDR2 (germline): DFQATT, SNEGSKA (reference sequence). The CDR3 extends over 17 amino acids. Germline trimming cut 5 bases from V and 4 bases from J; bases unmatched to any gene: 10. This CDR3 reads CSAGGLAGGRGPDTQYF. The DNA for the CDR3 is TGCAGTGCTGGTGGACTAGCGGGGGGGCGGGGCCCAGATACGCAGTATTTT.

The chain joins TRBV6-4 to TRBJ1-5, with D hard to call. The V gene's germline CDR1 is MRHNA and CDR2 SNTAGT. The CDR3 consists of 13 residues. Trimming left V 6 bases short and J 1 base short, with 7 bases between. CDR3 region: CASSEGSNQPQHF. CDR3 coding DNA: TGTGCCAGCAGCGAAGGGAGCAATCAGCCCCAGCATTTT.

CDR3 protein: CASSGSGGHEQYF. CDR3 bases: TGTGCCAGCAGTGGATCAGGGGGCCACGAGCAGTACTTC. This chain joins TRBV27 and TRBJ2-7; 8 bases are shared with TRBD1. CDR3 length: 13 residues. With 5 bases clipped from V and 5 bases from J, the junction kept 5 bases outside the gene matches. CDR1 is MNHEY, CDR2 SMNVEV, per germline (reference sequence).

This clonotype was counted a few times. J is TRBJ2-5 and V is TRBV6-1; D possibly matches TRBD1 or TRBD2 (5 bases each). CDR1 is MNHNS and CDR2 is SASEGT in the germline V gene. The CDR3 length is 14 residues. The germline V and J ends were trimmed by 6 bases and 4 bases, with 15 bases remaining between them. Written as DNA, the CDR3 is TGTGCCAGCAGGGCCATGGGGGTCGGAGAGACCCAGTACTTC. It encodes CASRAMGVGETQYF.

By frequency in the sample, this clonotype is medium-sized (0.01 to 0.1%). The V and J genes are TRBV15 and TRBJ2-7, with D possibly being TRBD1 (6 bases). V was cut by 1 base and J by 4 bases, with 11 bases left in between. Germline-derived CDR1 and CDR2 are LNHNV and YYDKDF (reference sequence). The CDR3 loop spans 14 amino acids. CDR3 loop: CATSRGGTMYEQYF. The CDR3 DNA reads as TGTGCCACCAGCAGAGGTGGGACAATGTACGAGCAGTACTTC.

This chain uses TRBV6-5 with TRBJ1-5; D remains ambiguous. Looked up from germline, CDR1 is MNHEY and CDR2 is SVGAGI. The length of the CDR3 is 15 residues. V lost 5 bases and J 3 bases, leaving 14 bases between the germline ends. The CDR3 protein is CASSSVVGPNQPQHF. CDR3 sequence (DNA): TGTGCCAGCAGTAGTGTGGTAGGGCCCAATCAGCCCCAGCATTTT.

This clonotype has more than one count but fewer than ten. This sequence joins TRBV6-2 or TRBV6-3 and TRBJ2-3; 11 bases agree with TRBD2. The CDR3 spans 18 residues. After removal of 6 bases from V and 2 bases from J, the junction contained 13 bases not matched to a gene. The V gene's germline CDR1 is MNHEY and CDR2 SVGEGT. For the CDR3, the DNA is TGTGCCAGCAGCCGCCGACTAGCGGGGACTGACCTCACAGATACGCAGTATTTT. Translating it yields CASSRRLAGTDLTDTQYF.

This clonotype was seen a few times. The V call is TRBV18, the J call TRBJ2-3; TRBD1 is a possible D gene (6 bases). The germline CDR1 and CDR2 sequences are KGHSH and LQKENI. This CDR3 has 12 amino acids. Trimming stripped 4 bases from V and 4 bases from J, with 6 bases between. The CDR3 sequence is CASSRTADTQYF. In DNA form, the CDR3 reads TGTGCCAGCTCACGGACAGCAGATACGCAGTATTTT.

By share, this clonotype ranks as medium-sized. The chain combines TRBV15 with TRBJ2-2; no reliable D call. The V end was cut by 8 bases, the J end by 3 bases, with 7 bases between. This CDR3 spans 12 amino acids. Germline CDR1 LNHNV, CDR2 YYDKDF (reference sequence). In nucleotides, the CDR3 is TGTGCCACCCTCGACTACACCGGGGAGCTGTTTTTT. It yields the protein CATLDYTGELFF.

The chain couples TRBV7-6 to TRBJ2-5, with unresolved D. Trimming removed 3 bases at V and 5 bases at J, with 13 bases between. The CDR3 has 14 residues. Germline CDR1 reads SGHVS; CDR2 reads FNYEAQ. The CDR3 reads CASSFWGSSETQYF. The CDR3 nucleotides read TGTGCCAGCAGCTTTTGGGGATCTAGTGAGACCCAGTACTTC.

The chain joins TRBV27 to TRBJ1-5, with TRBD1 matching 10 bases. There are 15 residues in the CDR3. Looked up from germline, CDR1 is MNHEY and CDR2 is SMNVEV (reference sequence). Trimming took 5 bases from V and 6 from J; bases not matched to a gene: 7. CDR3 nucleotide sequence: TGTGCCAGCAGTCTAGGACAGGGGGTAGGTCAGCCCCAGCATTTT. Its protein is CASSLGQGVGQPQHF.

This clonotype is labeled medium-sized (0.01 to 0.1%). The V call is TRBV19, the J call TRBJ2-3; D is undetermined. Trimming took 7 bases from V and 3 from J, leaving 11 bases between them. The germline gives CDR1 LNHDA, CDR2 SQIVND (reference sequence). CDR3 length equals 13 residues. CDR3 nucleotides: TGTGCCAGTACCGAAGACGGGACAGATACGCAGTATTTT. Residues: CASTEDGTDTQYF.

By frequency in the sample, this clonotype is medium-sized. This chain joins TRBV19 and TRBJ2-3; D not resolved. CDR1 LNHDA and CDR2 SQIVND come from the germline V gene (reference sequence). The V end lost 0 bases, the J end lost 7 bases, and 8 bases lay between the germline ends. There are 13 residues in the CDR3. CDR3 bases: TGTGCCAGTAGTATAGATGACAAGAATACGCAGTATTTT. It yields the protein CASSIDDKNTQYF.

V and J are TRBV6-5 and TRBJ2-1; 14 nucleotides align to TRBD2. With 0 bases clipped from V and 4 bases from J, the junction kept 2 bases outside the gene matches. The CDR3 sequence is 17 residues long. Germline V lookup: CDR1 MNHEY, CDR2 SVGAGI. CDR3 nucleotide sequence: TGTGCCAGCAGTTACTCGGGACTAGCGGGGGTTTACAATGAGCAGTTCTTC. This gives the protein CASSYSGLAGVYNEQFF.

With regard to this clonotype: A much larger clonotype is one base distant, so this may be a read error. The rearrangement joins TRBV13 to TRBJ2-3; 13 nucleotides agree with TRBD2. Germline CDR1 PRHDT, CDR2 FYEKMQ (reference sequence). Trimming took 3 bases from V and 2 from J; bases not matched to a gene: 11. The CDR3 totals 19 residues. CDR3 DNA: TGTGCCAGCAGCTTTCGACTAGCGGGGGGCCCCCTGAACACAGATACGCAGTATTTT. Encoded protein: CASSFRLAGGPLNTDTQYF.

CDR3 in DNA: TGCAGTGCGGGTGACCCCGCGGGGCGATACGAGCAGTACTTC. Its protein is CSAGDPAGRYEQYF. The rearrangement links TRBV20-1 to TRBJ2-7, with D perhaps matching TRBD2 (6 bases). The CDR3 extends over 14 amino acids. V was pared by 6 bases and J by 4 bases, with 19 bases between. The V gene's germline CDR1 is DFQATT and CDR2 SNEGSKA (reference sequence).

This clonotype came up a few times. The CDR3 here is CASSPTLAGGYNEQFF. The CDR3, as DNA: TGTGCCAGCTCACCGACACTAGCGGGGGGGTACAATGAGCAGTTCTTC. The chain links TRBV18 to TRBJ2-1, with TRBD2 identical over 13 bases. This CDR3 region has 16 residues. Germline V gene sequence: CDR1 KGHSH, CDR2 LQKENI. Trimming took 3 bases from V and 4 from J; bases not matched to a gene: 3.